This TCR beta chain was identified during a study of T cells after yellow fever vaccination (dated by TCRdb to between 2018 and 2020). Some background on the complete study: Using CD3, CD45RA, CCR7 and CD95 staining, memory subsets (EM, EMRA, CM and Tscm) were sorted on a BD FACS Aria III. To track T-cell clones before and after primary and booster YFV17D yellow fever vaccination, bulk TCR alpha and beta repertoires were sequenced longitudinally. Libraries from fractions with low cell numbers were prepared with the SMART-Seq v4 Ultra Low Input RNA kit. Blood was collected at multiple timepoints before and after primary and secondary immunization, and bulk PBMC replicates and cell subsets were isolated. Memory subsets were sorted on days 0, 15 and 45 and at 18 months after primary vaccination, and on days 0, 15 and 45 after the 30-year booster. Two healthy male donors, one aged 18 to 30 and one aged 30 to 40 years, made up the cohort.

The sample holds many counts of this clonotype. The record has no base qualities; no much larger clone is one base away. TCR cDNA was synthesized by 5'RACE template switching, through which a universal primer site and unique molecular identifiers were introduced. Priming of cDNA synthesis was performed from both the TCR alpha and TCR beta constant segments. Libraries were amplified in two PCR steps, with sample barcodes and sequencing adapters added in the second step. Libraries were sequenced on Illumina HiSeq 2500 (2x100 bp) or NovaSeq (2x150 bp). The authors' pipeline ran thus. MIGEC handled demultiplexing of reads and collapsing into UMI consensus sequences, while MiXCR performed V(D)J alignment. Vaccine-responding clonotypes were identified with edgeR using replicate PBMC samples, with FDR below 0.01 and a log2 fold change above 5 up to day 15 being required. CD4 or CD8 identity was assigned to each bulk clonotype according to whether the clonotype was present at higher abundance in the sequenced CD4 repertoire or the sequenced CD8 repertoire. To estimate how each clone was distributed across memory phenotypes, clonotype frequencies in memory subsets were weighted by the numbers of FACS-sorted cells. TCRdb ran its own pipeline on the public reads, namely fastp trimming at Q25 and MiXCR clone calling, and kept in-frame beta chains. Rows with a matching CDR3 protein are joined into one entry that keeps the most common DNA and genes. These V and J calls are TCRdb output, not the study's own analysis. The sample records tens of thousands of distinct CDR3 sequences, 3.4% of which are singletons. 0.98% of the sample rests with the top ten.

Sample treatment or condition, as interpreted from the label and publication: live attenuated yellow fever vaccine strain. A standard Ficoll-Paque protocol was used to isolate PBMCs from peripheral blood. RNA from sorted memory subsets was extracted with the RNeasy Micro Kit. From cysteine to phenylalanine, the CDR3 is 16 amino acids long. Only the CDR3 DNA is retained, 48 bases long and in frame from the first base. Trimming leaves V shorter by 1 base and J shorter by 2 bases, with the junction holding 3 bases beyond the gene matches. From the germline V gene, CDR1 is SGHTA and CDR2 is FQGNSA. The paper's findings and limits, for the study overall: FACS-sorted repertoires could contain abundant contaminating clonotypes from the bulk population, so computational filtering was required. On day 0, almost all vaccine-responding clonotypes were found to be below detection in the sorted memory subsets. A small fraction of clonotypes showed up in both the CD4 and CD8 compartments, probably as a result of convergent recombination. Compared with the primary T-cell response, the secondary T-cell response was weaker but faster, peaking on day 5 rather than day 15. After the booster, most clones that had expanded after primary vaccination were detected again (around 95% of CD4 and roughly nine tenths of CD8), suggesting broad maintenance of memory. Because only a couple of donors were included in the study, the extent to which the findings can be generalized is limited.

The sample consisted of PBMCs, either bulk or a sorted T-cell subset (CD4+, CD8+, memory, or dextramer-sorted; not recorded which), taken roughly seven weeks after the first yellow fever vaccination. This TCR came from a man between 18 and 29 years old who received the YFV17D yellow fever vaccine. The chain is encoded by TRBV7-2 joined to TRBJ2-3, with TRBD2 matching 10 junction bases. The DNA is as follows: TGTGCCAGCAGCTTAGGAAGCGGGGGGGTCACAGATACGCAGTATTTT. The encoded protein is CASSLGSGGVTDTQYF.